This T cell receptor beta chain was identified in a study of T cells in localized non-small cell lung cancer. In this sample, this clone turned up once. Using immunoSEQ multiplex PCR, the repertoire was profiled, and TCRdb retains in-frame clones only, with some absent. The table has 7,000 to 9,000 clones, approximately 95% seen once. This receptor was obtained from a woman aged 35-75 years with stage I lung adenocarcinoma. Sequenced here: peripheral blood, sampled before any cancer treatment.

In DNA, the CDR3 is TGTGCCAGCAGCTTAGGACGGCCCCAAGAGACCCAGTACTTC. Protein: CASSLGRPQETQYF. The rearrangement links TRBV9 to TRBJ2-5, with D unresolved. Germline-derived CDR1 and CDR2 are SGDLS and YYNGEE. The V end was cut by 4 bases, the J end by 1 base, with 11 bases between. CDR3 length: 14 residues.